This TCR beta chain comes out of a study of sequential checkpoint blockade in melanoma. The ends were cut back, 5 bases at V and 2 bases at J, with 12 bases in the middle. The CDR3 runs to 14 residues. Germline loops: CDR1 SGHAT, CDR2 FQNNGV. Treatment defined: randomized to nivolumab then ipilimumab (arm A) or the reverse (arm B). Only in-frame clones appear in the TCRdb table, and some are missing; sequencing was by immunoSEQ multiplex PCR. In the table there are roughly 20,000 clones, 72% of which are singletons. The chain combines TRBV11-2 with TRBJ1-2; D is perhaps TRBD1 (5 bases). The sample in question was CD8+ T cells sorted from blood (inferred from file names), obtained from a patient given nivolumab and ipilimumab in sequence. This TCR derives from a human donor with melanoma. CDR3 coding DNA: TGTGCCAGCAGCCCAGGGTTAATGAACTATGGCTACACCTTC. As protein: CASSPGLMNYGYTF.